A single T cell receptor (beta chain) is shown here with its context. Healthy donors of bone marrow made up the group. These data originate in a study of cytomegalovirus exposure and HLA in healthy donors. CDR1 and CDR2 from the germline V gene are SGHNT and YYREEE (reference sequence). V lost 2 bases, J lost 5 bases, and 10 bases stayed unmatched. This CDR3 is 18 amino acids long. The primer mix had 60 Vbeta and 13 Jbeta primers. The data were produced by immunoSEQ multiplex PCR, yet TCRdb's version contains in-frame clones alone and is incomplete. The sample holds approximately 190,000 clones. The sequence came from a man under 40 in good health and CMV-seronegative. The sequenced sample was PBMCs. This chain uses TRBV5-4 with TRBJ2-2, with 12 bases fitting TRBD2. This CDR3 reads CASSFLLAGGPGTGELFF. CDR3 DNA sequence: TGTGCCAGCAGCTTTTTGCTAGCGGGAGGGCCGGGAACCGGGGAGCTGTTTTTT.